These 19 T cell receptor beta chains share one sample of origin, sequenced in a study of CD8 T cells in ankylosing spondylitis. TCRdb processed the 5' RACE reads anew with MiXCR; each CDR3 protein has one entry. The data show about 130,000 distinct CDR3 sequences, about an eighth seen once. The sequencing input was blood, either unsorted or a sorted T cell fraction (not recorded which). Source of these receptors: a female donor with ankylosing spondylitis or in good health (not recorded which).

This clonotype was observed at least ten times. V usage is TRBV27 and J usage is TRBJ1-1; no definite D call. V shed 4 bases and J shed 1 base, with 10 bases lying between them. The CDR3 length is 14 residues. CDR1 and CDR2 from the germline V gene are MNHEY and SMNVEV (reference sequence). The CDR3, as DNA: TGTGCCAGCAGTTGGGTGCTTCCGAACACTGAAGCTTTCTTT. Protein sequence: CASSWVLPNTEAFF.

As regards this clonotype: A much larger clonotype is one base distant, so this may be a read error. The chain couples TRBV4-1 to TRBJ1-5; D gene unclear. Germline V gene sequence: CDR1 MGHRA, CDR2 YSYEKL. This CDR3 is built from 15 residues. The CDR3 region has the DNA TGCGCCAGCAGCCAAGATCCGGCAGGCAATCAGCCCCAGCCTTTT. Residues: CASSQDPAGNQPQPF.

This clonotype was detected ten times or more. This chain joins TRBV7-2 and TRBJ2-3; 8 nucleotides line up with TRBD2. V trimming: 5 bases; J trimming: 5 bases; junction bases outside the gene matches: 6. The CDR3 loop spans 14 amino acids. The germline gives CDR1 SGHTA, CDR2 FQGNSA. This CDR3 reads CASSMGLELDTQYF. In DNA, the CDR3 is TGTGCCAGCAGCATGGGACTAGAGTTAGATACGCAGTATTTT.

This clonotype appeared many times. The genes are TRBV5-1 and TRBJ2-1, with a weak D call TRBD2 (5 bases). CDR1 SGHRS and CDR2 YFSETQ come from the germline V gene. There are 15 residues in the CDR3. Between the trimmed V and J ends, which lost 3 bases and 4 bases, there was a span of 14 bases. The CDR3 loop reads CASSSPSFLYNEQFF. DNA of the CDR3: TGCGCCAGCAGCTCCCCTAGCTTCCTATACAATGAGCAGTTCTTC. Full variable domain (outside the CDR3, taken from reference TRBV5-1 and TRBJ2-1): KAGVTQTPRYLIKTRGQQVTLSCSPISGHRSVSWYQQTPGQGLQFLFEYFSETQRNKGNFPGRFSGRQFSNSRSEMNVSTLELGDSALYLCASSSPSFLYNEQFFGPGTRLTVL.

At least ten counts were recorded for this clonotype. The chain combines TRBV29-1 with TRBJ2-1; D gene ambiguous. Trimming removed 0 bases at V and 5 bases at J, with 11 bases between. The CDR3 covers 14 residues. Per the germline V gene, CDR1 is SQVTM and CDR2 is ANQGSEA. CDR3 in DNA: TGCAGCGTTGAAGAAGGCACATTCGACAATGAGCAGTTCTTC. This encodes CSVEEGTFDNEQFF.

This clonotype was counted many times. The chain joins TRBV5-5 to TRBJ1-1; no firm D call. V gave up 3 bases and J gave up 2 bases, with 11 bases separating them. The CDR3 extends over 14 amino acids. Germline CDR1 and CDR2: SGHKS and YYEKEE (reference sequence). The CDR3 sequence: CASSWVWVNTEAFF. The CDR3 DNA sequence: TGTGCCAGCAGCTGGGTATGGGTAAACACTGAAGCTTTCTTT.

The chain recombines TRBV5-1 with TRBJ2-7; D remains unclear. CDR1 and CDR2 from the germline V gene are SGHRS and YFSETQ. The CDR3 has 13 amino acids. Between the trimmed V and J ends, which lost 4 bases and 0 bases, there was a span of 8 bases. CDR3 nucleotides: TGCGCCAGCAGCGTGGTAGACTCCTACGAGCAGTACTTC. As protein: CASSVVDSYEQYF.

This clonotype appeared a few times. This chain joins TRBV20-1 and TRBJ1-4, with D perhaps TRBD1 (5 bases). CDR1 is DFQATT and CDR2 is SNEGSKA in the germline V gene (reference sequence). The V end lost 5 bases, the J end lost 6 bases, and 19 bases lay between the germline ends. The CDR3 loop spans 15 amino acids. The CDR3 sequence is CSAAGEPGDDEKLFF. CDR3 DNA: TGCAGTGCTGCGGGGGAGCCCGGCGATGATGAAAAACTGTTTTTT.

The rearrangement links TRBV3-1 to TRBJ2-1; TRBD2 might be the D (6 bases). Germline-derived CDR1 and CDR2 are LGHDT and YNNKEL (reference sequence). The CDR3 runs to 16 residues. Trimming shortened V by 1 base and J by 6 bases, and 16 bases separated the two germline ends. CDR3 DNA: TGTGCCAGCAGCCAAGGCCTACCCGGGGGTCCCAATGAGCAGTTCTTC. Translation gives CASSQGLPGGPNEQFF.

The chain links TRBV11-2 to TRBJ1-3, with D uncertain. The V and J ends lost 5 bases and 8 bases respectively, with 7 bases between them. The CDR3 runs to 11 residues. The germline V gene has CDR1 SGHAT and CDR2 FQNNGV. The CDR3 protein is CASSPEDTIYF. DNA for the CDR3: TGTGCCAGCAGCCCGGAGGACACCATATATTTT.

This clonotype was counted many times. This chain joins TRBV7-3 and TRBJ2-7; TRBD1 matches 7 bases. This CDR3 region has 14 residues. CDR1 is SGHTA and CDR2 is FQGTGA in the germline V gene. J gave up 7 bases and V 3 bases, and 9 bases lay outside the gene matches. The CDR3 DNA follows: TGTGCCAGCAGCTTTTCAGGACAGGAGGAGGAGCAGTACTTC. It encodes CASSFSGQEEEQYF.

This clonotype occurred many times. The chain couples TRBV5-1 to TRBJ1-1; the D gene is possibly TRBD1 (6 bases). V was cut by 0 bases and J by 7 bases, with 13 bases left in between. Germline CDR1 and CDR2: SGHRS and YFSETQ. CDR3 length equals 14 residues. The CDR3 loop is CASSLEAGQSEAFF. CDR3 nucleotides: TGCGCCAGCAGCTTGGAGGCAGGACAGAGTGAAGCTTTCTTT.

The genes are TRBV20-1 and TRBJ1-6, with TRBD1 matching over 7 bases. V lost 0 bases and J lost 3; bases outside the gene matches: 11. This CDR3 has 18 residues. The germline V gene has CDR1 DFQATT and CDR2 SNEGSKA (reference sequence). This CDR3 reads CSARDVTVRDSYNSPLHF. CDR3 sequence (DNA): TGCAGTGCTAGAGACGTAACAGTACGGGACAGCTATAATTCACCCCTCCACTTT.

This clonotype showed up many times. The chain recombines TRBV20-1 with TRBJ2-5; D ambiguous. Germline assignment: CDR1 DFQATT and CDR2 SNEGSKA (reference sequence). The CDR3 is 11 residues long. Between the trimmed V and J ends, which lost 5 bases and 2 bases, there was a span of 6 bases. CDR3 sequence reads: CSARYQETQYF. CDR3 DNA sequence: TGCAGTGCTCGCTATCAAGAGACCCAGTACTTC.

This clonotype was counted at least ten times. The CDR3 reads CASSPLTGHPFSGANVLTF. CDR3 coding DNA: TGTGCCAGCTCACCCCTAACCGGACATCCCTTCTCTGGGGCCAACGTCCTGACTTTC. J is TRBJ2-6 and V is TRBV18; D may be TRBD1 (5 bases). The V end lost 3 bases, the J end lost 0 bases, and 18 bases lay between the germline ends. CDR1 and CDR2 from the germline V gene are KGHSH and LQKENI. This CDR3 has 19 residues.

In its sample, this clonotype was seen many times. The chain links TRBV11-2 to TRBJ2-1, with 8 positions matching TRBD2. The length of the CDR3 is 17 residues. V lost 5 bases and J lost 0; bases outside the gene matches: 9. Looked up from germline, CDR1 is SGHAT and CDR2 is FQNNGV. The CDR3 loop reads CASSMAGGGSSYNEQFF. The CDR3 DNA reads as TGTGCCAGCAGCATGGCCGGGGGGGGTAGCTCCTACAATGAGCAGTTCTTC.

This clonotype has at least ten counts. The J gene is TRBJ2-3, the V gene TRBV3-1; tentatively, D is TRBD2 (5 bases). Germline V lookup: CDR1 LGHDT, CDR2 YNNKEL (reference sequence). Trimming pared 5 bases from V and 0 bases from J, leaving 9 bases between. This CDR3 has 14 residues. CDR3 sequence: CASSIRLSTDTQYF. The CDR3 coding sequence is TGTGCCAGCAGCATCCGACTAAGCACAGATACGCAGTATTTT.

This clonotype was detected only a few times. The chain uses TRBV27 and TRBJ2-1; 7 bases are a match to TRBD2. V shed 6 bases and J 5 bases; nucleotides not matched to a gene: 10. The CDR3 length is 15 residues. Germline CDR1 and CDR2: MNHEY and SMNVEV (reference sequence). For the CDR3, the DNA is TGTGCCAGCAGCCCGCCGGGGGGTTCCCACAATGAGCAGTTCTTC. Protein product: CASSPPGGSHNEQFF.

Ten or more counts support this clonotype. This chain links TRBV5-1 with TRBJ2-3, with D hard to call. Germline CDR1 is SGHRS and CDR2 is YFSETQ. This CDR3 has 15 residues. Trimming shortened V by 4 bases and J by 0 bases, and 12 bases separated the two germline ends. The CDR3 loop is CASSPLLLSTDTQYF. DNA for the CDR3: TGCGCCAGCAGCCCGCTCCTGCTTAGCACAGATACGCAGTATTTT.